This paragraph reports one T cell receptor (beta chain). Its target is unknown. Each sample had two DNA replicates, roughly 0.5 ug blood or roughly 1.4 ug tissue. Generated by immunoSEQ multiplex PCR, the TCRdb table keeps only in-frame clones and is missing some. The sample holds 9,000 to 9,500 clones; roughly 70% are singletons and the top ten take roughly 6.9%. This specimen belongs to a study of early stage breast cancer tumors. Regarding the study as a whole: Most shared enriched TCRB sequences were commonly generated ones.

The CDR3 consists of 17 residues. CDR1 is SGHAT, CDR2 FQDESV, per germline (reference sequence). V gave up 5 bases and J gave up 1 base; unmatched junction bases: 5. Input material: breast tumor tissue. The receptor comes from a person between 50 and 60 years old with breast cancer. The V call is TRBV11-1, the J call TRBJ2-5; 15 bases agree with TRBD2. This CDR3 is CASSGGTSGGFQETQYF. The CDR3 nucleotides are TGTGCCAGCAGCGGCGGGACTAGCGGGGGGTTCCAAGAGACCCAGTACTTC.